The source of this T cell receptor (beta chain) is a study of OX40 agonist ivuxolimab in advanced cancers. The overall study: Ivuxolimab is a fully human IgG2 antibody that activates OX40 (CD134). A male proportion of about 80% was recorded, with mean age around 60 years and range roughly 20 to 90.

Only in-frame clones appear in the TCRdb table, and some are missing; sequencing was by immunoSEQ multiplex PCR. The data contain tens of thousands of clones, around 80% of them singletons. The clonotype was recovered from an adult with an advanced solid tumor such as melanoma, head and neck, liver or kidney cancer. Here the sequenced sample was CD4+ or CD8+ T cells sorted from blood, taken in a trial of the OX40 agonist ivuxolimab.

The CDR3 DNA is TGTGCCAGCAGCCAATCGCTAACGGGGCAGTACTTC. It yields the protein CASSQSLTGQYF. V usage is TRBV16 and J usage is TRBJ2-7; D unclear. This CDR3 spans 12 amino acids. Trimming removed 0 bases from V and 9 bases from J, with 9 bases in between. The germline gives CDR1 KGHSY, CDR2 FQNENV.